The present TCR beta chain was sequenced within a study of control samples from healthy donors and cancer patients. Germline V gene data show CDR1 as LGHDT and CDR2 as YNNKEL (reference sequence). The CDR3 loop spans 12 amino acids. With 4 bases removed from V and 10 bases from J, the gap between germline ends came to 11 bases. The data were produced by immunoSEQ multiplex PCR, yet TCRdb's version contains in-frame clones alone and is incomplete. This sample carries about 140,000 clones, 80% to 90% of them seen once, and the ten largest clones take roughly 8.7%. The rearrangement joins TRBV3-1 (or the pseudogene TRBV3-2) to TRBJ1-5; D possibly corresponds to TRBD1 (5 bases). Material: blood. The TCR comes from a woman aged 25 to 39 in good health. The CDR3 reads CASSLGLGPQHF. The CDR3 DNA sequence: TGTGCCAGCAGCCTGGGACTCGGCCCCCAGCATTTT.